This is a list of T cell receptor beta chains from one sample in a study of cytomegalovirus exposure and HLA in healthy donors. The data were produced by immunoSEQ multiplex PCR, yet TCRdb's version contains in-frame clones alone and is incomplete. The repertoire holds 75,000 to 80,000 clones, with roughly 70% as singletons. The sequenced sample was PBMCs. The receptor source for this set is a man in his 60s in good health and CMV-seropositive. CDR3s include the opening cysteine and the closing phenylalanine or tryptophan. A D gene is named only where the DNA matches it firmly. Clone size appears in some rows only: once, few, many, or a class for an expanded clone.

>TRBJ2-3|TRBV5-1|NA|TRBD2
CASSFSGRADTQYF
TGCGCCAGCAGCTTTAGCGGGAGGGCAGATACGCAGTATTTT
>TRBJ1-1|TRBV11-2|once|NA
CASSPPGRTEAFF
TGTGCCAGCAGCCCCCCCGGGAGAACTGAAGCTTTCTTT
>TRBJ2-7|TRBV10-3|once|NA
CASLRGADVGEQYF
TGTGCCAGTCTCAGGGGTGCCGATGTCGGCGAGCAGTACTTC
>TRBJ2-3|TRBV6-5|once|NA
CASSPRELSSDTQYF
TGTGCCAGCAGTCCTCGGGAACTGTCATCAGATACGCAGTATTTT
>TRBJ1-2|TRBV6-6|once|TRBD1
CASLQGIYGYTF
TGTGCCAGCCTACAGGGGATCTATGGCTACACCTTC
>TRBJ2-1|TRBV7-9|NA|TRBD2
CASSPGTIEQFF
TGTGCCAGCAGCCCCGGGACTATTGAGCAGTTCTTC
>TRBJ1-6|TRBV19|NA|NA
CASRQAYNSPLHF
TGTGCCAGCAGACAGGCGTATAATTCACCCCTCCACTTT
>TRBJ1-6|TRBV10-3|few|TRBD1
CAIRTGGDPNSPLHF
TGTGCCATCAGAACAGGGGGCGATCCTAATTCACCCCTCCACTTT
>TRBJ2-5|TRBV6-5|NA|TRBD2
CASSYSGLAGPGTQYF
TGTGCCAGCAGTTACTCAGGACTAGCGGGGCCCGGGACCCAGTACTTC
>TRBJ2-7|TRBV6-1|NA|NA
CASSEGGSGVYEQYF
TGTGCCAGCAGTGAAGGCGGCTCCGGAGTCTACGAGCAGTACTTC
>TRBJ1-5|TRBV18|NA|TRBD1
CATSGQGDQPQHF
TGTGCCACCTCTGGACAGGGGGATCAGCCCCAGCATTTT
>TRBJ2-1|TRBV10-3|NA|TRBD1
CAISEVGTGGDNEQFF
TGTGCCATCAGTGAGGTTGGGACAGGGGGAGACAATGAGCAGTTCTTC
>TRBJ1-1|TRBV7-8|few|NA
CASSLSAVGRNTEAFF
TGTGCCAGCAGCTTATCGGCGGTGGGGCGTAACACTGAAGCTTTCTTT
>TRBJ1-2|TRBV29-1|NA|NA
CSVGTFHGYTF
TGCAGCGTTGGGACATTTCATGGCTACACCTTC
>TRBJ1-1|TRBV19|NA|NA
CASSIDRGAAFF
TGTGCCAGTAGTATAGATCGGGGGGCAGCTTTCTTT
>TRBJ2-7|TRBV9|NA|NA
CASSVAFQLAPYEQYF
TGTGCCAGCAGCGTAGCTTTTCAACTAGCTCCCTACGAGCAGTACTTC
>TRBJ2-5|TRBV27|NA|NA
CASRLTVSQETQYF
TGTGCCAGCAGGCTCACAGTGTCCCAAGAGACCCAGTACTTC
>TRBJ1-1|TRBV4-3|NA|NA
CASSTIERSRNTEAFF
TGCGCCAGCAGCACGATCGAGCGGTCGCGGAACACTGAAGCTTTCTTT
>TRBJ1-2|TRBV2|NA|TRBD1
CASTQGTGGYGYTF
TGTGCCAGCACCCAGGGGACAGGGGGGTATGGCTACACCTTC
>TRBJ1-2|TRBV2|NA|NA
CASSGDRNYGYTF
TGTGCCAGCAGTGGAGACAGGAACTATGGCTACACCTTC
>TRBJ2-7|TRBV28|few|TRBD2
CASSFFGLGAYEQYF
TGTGCCAGCAGTTTTTTTGGACTAGGGGCCTACGAGCAGTACTTC
>TRBJ2-3|TRBV11-2|NA|TRBD1
CASSLKSAGDRGTDTQYF
TGTGCCAGCAGCCTAAAATCCGCCGGGGACAGGGGCACAGATACGCAGTATTTT
>TRBJ2-7|TRBV7-9|NA|TRBD1
CASSLYGTGGAYEQYF
TGTGCCAGCAGCCTATATGGGACAGGGGGAGCCTACGAGCAGTACTTC
>TRBJ1-3|TRBV30|NA|NA
CAWSEGGNTIYF
TGTGCCTGGAGCGAGGGCGGAAACACCATATATTTT
>TRBJ1-2|TRBV6-4|NA|TRBD1
CASSSQGAGYGYTF
TGTGCCAGCAGCTCACAGGGGGCCGGCTATGGCTACACCTTC
>TRBJ1-1|TRBV6-6|few|NA
CASSPPGFTEAFF
TGTGCCAGCAGTCCACCGGGGTTTACTGAAGCTTTCTTT
>TRBJ2-1|TRBV6-5|NA|NA
CASSYVSRSRDNEQFF
TGTGCCAGCAGTTACGTCTCCCGGTCTAGAGACAATGAGCAGTTCTTC
>TRBJ2-1|TRBV6-5|NA|TRBD2
CASRPLAGGNNEQFF
TGTGCCAGCAGACCTCTGGCGGGGGGGAACAATGAGCAGTTCTTC
>TRBJ2-6|TRBV10-3|once|TRBD1
CAISDPTGDRAHSGANVLTF
TGTGCCATCAGTGACCCTACGGGGGACAGGGCCCACTCTGGGGCCAACGTCCTGACTTTC
>TRBJ2-7|TRBV21-1|NA|NA
CASTPVRYF
TGTGCCAGCACCCCCGTCAGGTACTTC
>TRBJ2-1|TRBV29-1|once|TRBD2
CSVLGRLAGAYNEQFF
TGCAGCGTCCTCGGCCGACTAGCGGGCGCCTACAATGAGCAGTTCTTC
>TRBJ2-3|TRBV2|NA|TRBD2
CASSEEGLAGGTQYF
TGTGCCAGCAGTGAAGAGGGACTAGCAGGGGGAACGCAGTATTTT
>TRBJ1-2|TRBV11-2|NA|TRBD1
CASSLTGGPWGYTF
TGTGCCAGCAGCTTGACAGGGGGCCCTTGGGGCTACACCTTC
>TRBJ1-2|TRBV7-6|NA|NA
CASSTQPGNGYTF
TGTGCCAGCAGCACCCAGCCCGGGAACGGCTACACCTTC
>TRBJ2-1|TRBV5-1|NA|TRBD2
CASSRTSGGSYNEQFF
TGCGCCAGCAGCCGGACTAGCGGGGGATCCTACAATGAGCAGTTCTTC
>TRBJ2-5|TRBV5-1|NA|TRBD2
CASSLGTSGGETQYF
TGCGCCAGCAGCCTCGGGACTAGCGGGGGAGAGACCCAGTACTTC
>TRBJ2-3|TRBV19|NA|TRBD1
CASSYGTGYTDTQYF
TGTGCCAGTAGTTACGGGACAGGATACACAGATACGCAGTATTTT
>TRBJ2-7|TRBV27|NA|NA
CASSSQPEEDEQYF
TGTGCCAGCAGTTCTCAGCCAGAGGAGGACGAGCAGTACTTC
>TRBJ2-1|TRBV7-8|once|TRBD2
CASRPPGTSGSEQFF
TGTGCCAGCAGGCCCCCCGGGACTAGCGGGTCCGAGCAGTTCTTC
>TRBJ2-6|TRBV5-4|NA|TRBD1
CASRPRQGDDGANVLTF
TGTGCCAGCAGGCCCAGACAGGGGGATGATGGGGCCAACGTCCTGACTTTC
>TRBJ1-2|TRBV7-2|once|NA
CASSPGGGFGYTF
TGTGCCAGCAGCCCCGGCGGTGGCTTTGGCTACACCTTC
>TRBJ2-7|TRBV11-2|NA|TRBD1
CASSAGQGAYEQYF
TGTGCCAGCAGCGCCGGACAGGGGGCCTACGAGCAGTACTTC
>TRBJ2-7|TRBV28|NA|TRBD1
CASSSLAGGLYEQYF
TGTGCCAGCAGTTCCCTGGCAGGGGGATTATACGAGCAGTACTTC
>TRBJ1-1|TRBV19|NA|TRBD1
CASTGTALLNTEAFF
TGTGCCAGTACCGGGACAGCCCTCCTCAACACTGAAGCTTTCTTT
>TRBJ2-5|TRBV7-9|few|TRBD1
CASRTGTAQETQYF
TGTGCCAGCAGGACAGGGACAGCCCAAGAGACCCAGTACTTC
>TRBJ1-3|TRBV9|NA|NA
CASKSGSGNTIYF
TGTGCCAGCAAGTCAGGGTCGGGAAACACCATATATTTT
>TRBJ1-2|TRBV5-1|once|TRBD1
CASSIGLQGGYTF
TGCGCCAGCAGCATAGGCCTACAGGGGGGCTACACCTTC
>TRBJ2-3|TRBV11-2|NA|NA
CASSWLTGRNLVGTQYF
TGTGCCAGCAGCTGGTTGACAGGGAGGAATTTAGTCGGTACGCAGTATTTT
>TRBJ2-2|TRBV12-5|NA|NA
CASAQYPNTGELFF
TGTGCTAGTGCCCAGTACCCGAACACCGGGGAGCTGTTTTTT
>TRBJ2-1|TRBV5-6|once|NA
CASSFRGNEQFF
TGTGCCAGCAGCTTCAGGGGCAATGAGCAGTTCTTC
>TRBJ1-3|TRBV4-1|NA|TRBD1
CASSQEQTAQGARNTIYF
TGCGCCAGCAGCCAAGAGCAAACGGCACAGGGGGCCCGAAACACCATATATTTT
>TRBJ2-7|TRBV21-1|few|NA
CASPWGGAAYEQYF
TGTGCCAGCCCCTGGGGGGGGGCCGCCTACGAGCAGTACTTC
>TRBJ1-1|TRBV18|NA|TRBD1
CASSEGQLITEAFF
TGTGCCAGCTCGGAGGGACAGTTGATCACTGAAGCTTTCTTT